This entry lists 12 T cell receptor beta chains sequenced from one sample in a study of shared clonotypes between healthy human individuals. The repertoire was sequenced with immunoSEQ multiplex PCR; TCRdb's copy has only in-frame clones and lacks some. The table includes more than 1,200,000 clones, around 98.5% detected once. The sequencing input was naive CD4+ T cells sorted from blood. Subset indicated: CD45RA+ positively selected. The receptors shown here come from a man aged 25-45 years in good health.

This rearrangement joins TRBV5-6 to TRBJ1-5; D gene uncertain. Germline V lookup: CDR1 SGHDT, CDR2 YYEEEE. This CDR3 comprises 13 residues. V was shortened by 0 bases and J by 5 bases, with 6 bases between the two germline ends. CDR3 sequence: CASSLGRYQPQHF. CDR3 nucleotide sequence: TGTGCCAGCAGCTTGGGGCGGTATCAGCCCCAGCATTTT. Based on the CDR3 plus reference TRBV5-6 and TRBJ1-5, the full variable domain is DAGVTQSPTHLIKTRGQQVTLRCSPKSGHDTVSWYQQALGQGPQFIFQYYEEEERQRGNFPDRFSGHQFPNYSSELNVNALLLGDSALYLCASSLGRYQPQHFGDGTRLSIL.

This chain joins TRBV6-1 and TRBJ1-1; no definite D call. CDR3 length equals 15 residues. V dropped 4 bases and J dropped 0 bases, with 12 bases sitting between them. In germline, CDR1 is MNHNS, CDR2 SASEGT. CDR3 region: CASSARGKLNTEAFF. The CDR3 region has the DNA TGTGCCAGCAGTGCCCGGGGTAAATTGAACACTGAAGCTTTCTTT.

The chain uses TRBV7-8 and TRBJ2-7; 9 bases are shared with TRBD1. This CDR3 is 13 amino acids long. Per germline, CDR1 SGHVS and CDR2 FQNEAQ. V lost 5 bases, J lost 4 bases, and 3 bases stayed unmatched. The DNA of the CDR3 is TGTGCCAGCAGCCGACAGGGGGAGTACGAGCAGTACTTC. This gives the protein CASSRQGEYEQYF.

The chain is built from TRBV21-1 and TRBJ1-5; the table's D call, TRBD1, has no DNA check behind it. TRBV21-1 is noted as a pseudogene. The CDR3 sequence is 15 residues long. The CDR3 protein is CASKQLDTRDQPQHF. CDR3 in DNA: TGTGCCAGCAAGCAATTGGACACACGCGATCAGCCCCAGCATTTT.

The chain joins TRBV5-6 to TRBJ1-4; D gene unclear. V was clipped by 0 bases and J by 7 bases, with 10 bases between them. Germline-derived CDR1 and CDR2 are SGHDT and YYEEEE. The CDR3 is 14 amino acids. This chain's CDR3 is CASSLAASFEKLFF. The CDR3, as DNA: TGTGCCAGCAGCTTGGCCGCGTCGTTTGAAAAACTGTTTTTT. The whole variable domain, remainder taken from reference TRBV5-6 and TRBJ1-4, is DAGVTQSPTHLIKTRGQQVTLRCSPKSGHDTVSWYQQALGQGPQFIFQYYEEEERQRGNFPDRFSGHQFPNYSSELNVNALLLGDSALYLCASSLAASFEKLFFGSGTQLSVL.

On this clone: The sample holds other DNA sequences that translate to the same CDR3. The V and J genes are TRBV20-1 and TRBJ1-5, with D tentatively TRBD1 (5 bases). This CDR3 contains 11 residues. Germline-derived CDR1 and CDR2 are DFQATT and SNEGSKA (reference sequence). Trimming pared 6 bases from V and 2 bases from J, leaving 5 bases between. The chain's CDR3 is CSARGNQPQHF. In DNA form, the CDR3 reads TGCAGTGCCAGGGGCAATCAGCCCCAGCATTTT.

This clone was observed once. This CDR3 is also generated by other DNA sequences in the sample. The chain is built from TRBV5-1 and TRBJ2-7; possible D gene TRBD2, 6 bases. CDR1 and CDR2 (germline): SGHRS, YFSETQ. Deletions cut 4 bases from V and 4 bases from J, with 12 bases between. CDR3 length: 13 amino acids. The CDR3 DNA reads as TGCGCCAGCAGCACCGGACTACTGTACGAGCAGTACTTC. This gives the protein CASSTGLLYEQYF. Combining the CDR3 with reference TRBV5-1 and TRBJ2-7 gives the whole variable domain KAGVTQTPRYLIKTRGQQVTLSCSPISGHRSVSWYQQTPGQGLQFLFEYFSETQRNKGNFPGRFSGRQFSNSRSEMNVSTLELGDSALYLCASSTGLLYEQYFGPGTRLTVT.

In the case of this clone: Within the sample, other DNA sequences also encode this same CDR3. The V call is TRBV5-1, the J call TRBJ2-1; 8 nucleotides agree with TRBD2. The J segment lost 4 bases and the V segment lost 2 bases, leaving 2 bases of the junction unmatched. CDR3 length: 14 residues. Germline V CDR1 and CDR2: SGHRS, YFSETQ. This CDR3 reads CASSFSGTYNEQFF. As DNA, the CDR3 is TGCGCCAGCAGCTTTAGCGGGACATACAATGAGCAGTTCTTC.

V usage is TRBV5-4 and J usage is TRBJ2-4; D remains ambiguous. Deletions cut 4 bases from V and 0 bases from J, with 14 bases between. The CDR3 is 16 residues long. Germline-derived CDR1 and CDR2 are SGHNT and YYREEE (reference sequence). CDR3 coding DNA: TGTGCCAGCAGCCCGAGTATCCCCCTAGCCAAAAACATTCAGTACTTC. It codes for CASSPSIPLAKNIQYF.

A single count supports this clone. This chain uses TRBV28 with TRBJ1-1, with TRBD1 as a possible D gene (5 bases). The CDR3 consists of 15 residues. Trimming pared 3 bases from V and 4 bases from J, leaving 15 bases between. CDR1 is MDHEN and CDR2 is SYDVKM in the germline V gene. The CDR3 spells CASSFGGRLSTEAFF. The DNA for the CDR3 is TGTGCCAGCAGTTTTGGGGGAAGGTTGAGCACTGAAGCTTTCTTT.

The rearrangement uses TRBV29-1 and TRBJ2-4; D is tentatively TRBD1 or TRBD2 (5 bases each). Trimming took off 6 bases at V and 0 bases at J, with 18 bases between the two ends. The germline V gene has CDR1 SQVTM and CDR2 ANQGSEA. The CDR3 spans 16 residues. The CDR3 coding sequence is TGCAGCGTGAGCTCCGGGACGGGGATAGCCAAAAACATTCAGTACTTC. Translation gives CSVSSGTGIAKNIQYF.

The V call is TRBV9, the J call TRBJ2-2; TRBD1 aligns across 8 bases. Germline lookup yields CDR1 SGDLS and CDR2 YYNGEE. This CDR3 contains 16 residues. The J segment lost 7 bases and the V segment lost 0 bases, leaving 8 bases of the junction unmatched. CDR3 protein: CASSVEGQGHYGELFF. CDR3 nucleotides: TGTGCCAGCAGCGTAGAAGGACAGGGTCACTACGGGGAGCTGTTTTTT.